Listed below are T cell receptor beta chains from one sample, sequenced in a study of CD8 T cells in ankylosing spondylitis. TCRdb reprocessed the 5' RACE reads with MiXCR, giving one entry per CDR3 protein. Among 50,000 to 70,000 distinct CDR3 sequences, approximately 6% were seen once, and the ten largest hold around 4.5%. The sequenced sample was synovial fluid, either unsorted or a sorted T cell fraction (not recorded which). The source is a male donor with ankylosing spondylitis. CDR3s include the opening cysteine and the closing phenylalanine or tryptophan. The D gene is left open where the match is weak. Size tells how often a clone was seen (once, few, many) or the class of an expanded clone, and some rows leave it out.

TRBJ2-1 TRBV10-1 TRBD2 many CASSESGLANYNEQFF TGCGCCAGCAGTGAGTCGGGACTAGCGAACTACAATGAGCAGTTCTTC
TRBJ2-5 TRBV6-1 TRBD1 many CASSRAGTGGQETQYF TGTGCCAGCAGTAGAGCCGGGACAGGGGGCCAAGAGACCCAGTACTTC
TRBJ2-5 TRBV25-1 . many CASSDLVVPETQYF TGTGCCAGCAGTGACCTTGTAGTCCCCGAGACCCAGTACTTC
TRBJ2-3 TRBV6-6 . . CASSFYDTQYF TGTGCCAGCAGTTTTTACGATACGCAGTATTTT
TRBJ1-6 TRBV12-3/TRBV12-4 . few CASSLGPVYNSPLHF TGTGCCAGCAGTTTAGGTCCGGTTTATAATTCACCCCTCCACTTT
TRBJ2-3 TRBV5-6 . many CASIRDFRYPDTQYF TGTGCCAGCATCAGGGACTTCCGATACCCAGATACGCAGTATTTT
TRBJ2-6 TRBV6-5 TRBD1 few CASSYFGTGYPGANVLTF TGTGCCAGCAGTTACTTCGGGACAGGGTATCCTGGGGCCAACGTCCTGACTTTC
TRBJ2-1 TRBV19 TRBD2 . CASSISSGSVNNEQFF TGTGCCAGTAGTATCTCTAGCGGGAGTGTCAACAATGAGCAGTTCTTC
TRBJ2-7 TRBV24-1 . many CAVHSLFEQYF TGTGCCGTCCACAGTCTGTTCGAGCAGTACTTC
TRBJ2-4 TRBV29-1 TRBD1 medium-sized CSVGDRNIQYF TGCAGCGTTGGGGACAGAAACATTCAGTACTTC
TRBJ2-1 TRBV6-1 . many CASRSLGASFNEQFF TGTGCCAGCCGGAGTTTAGGGGCTAGCTTCAATGAGCAGTTCTTC
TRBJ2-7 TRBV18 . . CASSRASGGYEQYF TGTGCCAGCTCACGGGCAAGCGGCGGCTACGAGCAGTACTTC
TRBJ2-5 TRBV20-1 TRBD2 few CSAGELSGLAGAETQYF TGCAGTGCTGGTGAACTCTCAGGACTAGCGGGAGCAGAGACCCAGTACTTC
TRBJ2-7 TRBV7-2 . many CASSKTYEQYF TGTGCCAGCAGCAAGACCTACGAGCAGTACTTC
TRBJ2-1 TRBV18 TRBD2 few CASSPRGLAGGDEQFF TGTGCCAGCTCACCACGGGGACTAGCGGGAGGGGATGAGCAGTTCTTC
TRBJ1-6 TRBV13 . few CASSPTGASNSPLHF TGTGCCAGCAGTCCCACGGGGGCTAGTAATTCACCCCTCCACTTT
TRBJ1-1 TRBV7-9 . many CASSLSQVPNTEAFF TGTGCCAGCAGCTTATCCCAGGTCCCGAACACTGAAGCTTTCTTT
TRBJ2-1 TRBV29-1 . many CSVDSGVANEQFF TGCAGCGTTGACAGCGGCGTAGCCAATGAGCAGTTCTTC
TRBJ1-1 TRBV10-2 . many CASSESPQARGAEAFF TGCGCCAGCAGTGAGTCCCCACAGGCCCGGGGCGCTGAAGCTTTCTTT
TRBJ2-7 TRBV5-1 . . CASSLGGLYEQYF TGCGCCAGCAGCTTGGGAGGCCTCTACGAGCAGTACTTC
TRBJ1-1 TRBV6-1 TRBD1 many CASSPRGQVRNTEAFF TGTGCCAGCAGTCCTAGGGGGCAGGTACGTAACACTGAAGCTTTCTTT
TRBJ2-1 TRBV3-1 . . CASSQEIGGSRNEQFF TGTGCCAGCAGCCAAGAAATAGGTGGTAGCCGCAATGAGCAGTTCTTC
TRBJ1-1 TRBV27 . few CASSLSGAGQEAFF TGTGCCAGCAGCTTGTCGGGGGCAGGTCAAGAAGCTTTCTTT
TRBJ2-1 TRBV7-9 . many CASSPPGTGYNEQFF TGTGCCAGCAGTCCTCCCGGGACTGGCTACAATGAGCAGTTCTTC
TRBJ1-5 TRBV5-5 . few CASGDGDQPQHF TGTGCCAGCGGGGACGGGGATCAGCCCCAGCATTTT
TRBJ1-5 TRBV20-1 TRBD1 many CSARTTGGFQPQHF TGCAGTGCTAGAACTACAGGGGGCTTTCAGCCCCAGCATTTT
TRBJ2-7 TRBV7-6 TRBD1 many CASSLETGGYEQYF TGTGCCAGCAGCTTAGAGACAGGGGGCTACGAGCAGTACTTC
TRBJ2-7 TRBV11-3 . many CASTPQRGGSYEQYF TGTGCCAGCACCCCCCAGAGGGGCGGCTCCTACGAGCAGTACTTC
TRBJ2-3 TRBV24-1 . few CATSGSGDTQYF TGTGCCACCAGTGGGTCGGGAGATACGCAGTATTTT
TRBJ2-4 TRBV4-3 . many CASSQGRVAKNIQYF TGCGCCAGCAGCCAAGGGAGAGTAGCCAAAAACATTCAGTACTTC
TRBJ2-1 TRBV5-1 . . CASSYAWNNEQFF TGCGCCAGCAGCTATGCCTGGAACAATGAGCAGTTCTTC
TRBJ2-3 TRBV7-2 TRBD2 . CASSIVAGDTDTQYF TGTGCCAGCAGCATAGTAGCGGGAGACACAGATACGCAGTATTTT